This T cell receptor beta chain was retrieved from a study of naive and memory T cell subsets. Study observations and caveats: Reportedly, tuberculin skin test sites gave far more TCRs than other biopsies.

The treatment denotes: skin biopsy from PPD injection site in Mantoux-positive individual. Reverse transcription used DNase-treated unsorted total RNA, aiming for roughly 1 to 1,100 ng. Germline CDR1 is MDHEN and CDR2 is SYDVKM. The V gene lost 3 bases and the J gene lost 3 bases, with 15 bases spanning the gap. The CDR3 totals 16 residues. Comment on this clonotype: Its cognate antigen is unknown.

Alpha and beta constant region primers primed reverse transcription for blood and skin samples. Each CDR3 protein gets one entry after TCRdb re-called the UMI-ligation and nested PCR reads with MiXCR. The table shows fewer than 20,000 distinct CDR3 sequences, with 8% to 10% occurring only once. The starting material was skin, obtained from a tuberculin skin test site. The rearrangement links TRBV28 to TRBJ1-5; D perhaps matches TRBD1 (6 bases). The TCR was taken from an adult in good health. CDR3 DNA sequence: TGTGCCAGCAGTTTCATAGGGGGGCGTAACAATCAGCCCCAGCATTTT. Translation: CASSFIGGRNNQPQHF. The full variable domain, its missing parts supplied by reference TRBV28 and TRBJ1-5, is DVKVTQSSRYLVKRTGEKVFLECVQDMDHENMFWYRQDPGLGLRLIYFSYDVKMKEKGDIPEGYSVSREKKERFSLILESASTNQTSMYLCASSFIGGRNNQPQHFGDGTRLSIL.